Listed below are T cell receptor beta chains from one sample, sequenced in a study of cytomegalovirus exposure and HLA in healthy donors. The table came from immunoSEQ multiplex PCR; TCRdb's copy has only in-frame clones and leaves some out. The sample holds about 130,000 clones, roughly 86% seen once. The sequencing input was PBMCs. The receptors here all came from a man aged 25-40 years in good health and CMV-seronegative. Each CDR3 is given with its conserved first and last residue. A D gene is named only where the DNA matches it firmly. Size is omitted from some rows. Given values are once, few, many or a class for expanded clones.

CDR3aa	CDR3nt	d_gene	abundance	v_gene	j_gene
CAWHGQGAVGEKLFF	TGTGCCTGGCACGGACAGGGGGCAGTGGGTGAAAAACTGTTTTTT	TRBD1	-	TRBV30	TRBJ1-4
CASSLNGGGYTF	TGTGCCAGCAGCTTAAACGGAGGTGGCTACACCTTC	-	once	TRBV7-6	TRBJ1-2
CASSPALGVSYNEQFF	TGTGCCAGCTCACCGGCGCTCGGGGTGTCCTACAATGAGCAGTTCTTC	-	-	TRBV18	TRBJ2-1
CASSLRASGNSEQFF	TGTGCCAGCAGCTTAAGGGCTAGCGGGAACTCTGAGCAGTTCTTC	TRBD2	once	TRBV7-6	TRBJ2-1
CAWSVPPGQGADEQYF	TGTGCCTGGAGTGTACCCCCGGGACAGGGGGCCGACGAGCAGTACTTC	TRBD1	-	TRBV30	TRBJ2-7
CASSYPGNLGNTEAFF	TGTGCCAGCAGCTACCCAGGGAATCTGGGTAACACTGAAGCTTTCTTT	-	-	TRBV7-8	TRBJ1-1
CASSPQGEGNEQFF	TGTGCCAGCAGTCCACAGGGGGAAGGCAATGAGCAGTTCTTC	TRBD1	-	TRBV6-4	TRBJ2-1
CASSTKGINNQPQHF	TGTGCCAGTAGTACAAAGGGGATAAACAATCAGCCCCAGCATTTT	-	once	TRBV19	TRBJ1-5
CASSERQGGMGGYTF	TGTGCCAGCAGTGAGAGACAGGGTGGTATGGGTGGCTACACCTTC	TRBD1	few	TRBV2	TRBJ1-2
CASSEVLLASTDTQYF	TGTGCCAGCAGTGAGGTTCTCCTAGCGAGCACAGATACGCAGTATTTT	-	-	TRBV6-4	TRBJ2-3
CASSGEGKGYQETQYF	TGTGCCAGCAGCGGGGAGGGTAAAGGCTACCAAGAGACCCAGTACTTC	TRBD2	-	TRBV7-9	TRBJ2-5
CASSQWTGRGYTF	TGTGCCAGCAGCCAATGGACAGGGAGAGGCTACACCTTC	TRBD1	-	TRBV16	TRBJ1-2
CASRLMNYNEQFF	TGTGCCAGCAGACTGATGAACTACAATGAGCAGTTCTTC	-	-	TRBV6-1	TRBJ2-1
CASSYDSLLGAFF	TGTGCCAGCAGCTATGACAGTTTGCTAGGAGCTTTCTTT	-	-	TRBV5-4	TRBJ1-1
CASSSPPGLAGSGSYNEQFF	TGCGCCAGCAGCTCCCCTCCGGGACTAGCGGGTTCAGGGTCCTACAATGAGCAGTTCTTC	TRBD2	-	TRBV5-1	TRBJ2-1
CASSGAGNTIYF	TGTGCCAGCAGTGGAGCTGGAAACACCATATATTTT	-	-	TRBV27	TRBJ1-3
CASTSLRGQPQHF	TGTGCCAGCACTTCACTACGTGGCCAGCCCCAGCATTTT	-	-	TRBV6-6	TRBJ1-5
CASSYERGYEQYF	TGTGCCAGCAGTTACGAGCGGGGTTACGAGCAGTACTTC	TRBD2	-	TRBV7-3	TRBJ2-7
CASSARDSDNYGYTF	TGTGCCAGCAGTGCCCGGGACAGCGATAACTATGGCTACACCTTC	TRBD1	-	TRBV6-5	TRBJ1-2
CASSWGDSPFYGYTF	TGTGCCAGCAGCTGGGGGGACAGTCCCTTCTATGGCTACACCTTC	TRBD1	-	TRBV5-4	TRBJ1-2
CASSLVGLEQYF	TGTGCCAGCAGCTTGGTGGGGCTCGAGCAGTACTTC	-	once	TRBV7-2	TRBJ2-7
CASSLGTGETEAFF	TGTGCCAGCAGCTTAGGGACAGGGGAGACTGAAGCTTTCTTT	TRBD1	-	TRBV7-9	TRBJ1-1
CASSWTGTGETQYF	TGTGCCAGCAGTTGGACAGGGACCGGAGAGACCCAGTACTTC	TRBD1	-	TRBV27	TRBJ2-5
CSVETGPNYGYTF	TGCAGCGTTGAGACAGGCCCTAACTATGGCTACACCTTC	-	few	TRBV29-1	TRBJ1-2
CASSSATGCDGYTF	TGTGCCAGCAGCAGTGCGACAGGGTGCGATGGCTACACCTTC	-	-	TRBV21-1	TRBJ1-2
CASSQETARVALYGYTF	TGTGCCAGCAGCCAAGAAACAGCGCGGGTGGCCCTCTATGGCTACACCTTC	-	-	TRBV4-2	TRBJ1-2
CAWTNRGREGEQYF	TGTGCCTGGACGAACAGGGGGCGCGAGGGGGAGCAGTACTTC	TRBD1	-	TRBV30	TRBJ2-7
CASSLQQGTEAFF	TGTGCCAGCAGCCTGCAACAGGGGACTGAAGCTTTCTTT	TRBD1	-	TRBV7-3	TRBJ1-1
CASSGENTEAFF	TGTGCCAGCAGCGGAGAGAACACTGAAGCTTTCTTT	-	-	TRBV21-1	TRBJ1-1
CASSYRPPGTGLWETQYF	TGTGCCAGCAGTTACCGACCTCCCGGGACAGGCCTTTGGGAGACCCAGTACTTC	TRBD1	-	TRBV27	TRBJ2-5
CATSREIAGGPETQYF	TGTGCCACCAGCAGAGAGATAGCGGGAGGGCCTGAGACCCAGTACTTC	TRBD2	-	TRBV15	TRBJ2-5
CASSSGTENNEQFF	TGTGCCAGCAGTTCCGGGACAGAGAACAATGAGCAGTTCTTC	TRBD1	-	TRBV6-1	TRBJ2-1
CASSLDFPSGGELFF	TGTGCCAGCAGCTTAGATTTCCCTAGCGGGGGGGAGCTGTTTTTT	TRBD2	-	TRBV11-2	TRBJ2-2
CASSLILAGGRGHEQYF	TGTGCCAGCAGCTTAATCCTCGCGGGAGGCCGCGGCCACGAGCAGTACTTC	TRBD2	-	TRBV7-2	TRBJ2-7
CASRPMDSLTYEQYF	TGTGCCAGCAGGCCCATGGACTCACTTACCTACGAGCAGTACTTC	-	-	TRBV6-5	TRBJ2-7
CASSPGVQETQYF	TGTGCCAGCAGCCCCGGGGTCCAAGAGACCCAGTACTTC	-	-	TRBV11-2	TRBJ2-5
CASAKGLLNQPQHF	TGTGCCAGCGCGAAGGGGCTTCTGAATCAGCCCCAGCATTTT	-	-	TRBV9	TRBJ1-5
CASKLAEDNEQFF	TGTGCCAGCAAACTAGCGGAAGACAATGAGCAGTTCTTC	TRBD2	-	TRBV2	TRBJ2-1
CASSDTGLAGGRQFF	TGTGCCAGCAGTGATACGGGACTAGCGGGGGGTAGGCAGTTCTTC	TRBD2	-	TRBV27	TRBJ2-1
CASSSRQVNTEAFF	TGCGCCAGCAGCTCCCGACAAGTGAACACTGAAGCTTTCTTT	-	once	TRBV5-1	TRBJ1-1